Listed below are T cell receptor beta chains from one sample, sequenced in a study of shared clonotypes between healthy human individuals. The method was immunoSEQ multiplex PCR; TCRdb's version includes in-frame clones alone and lacks a portion of them. Among fewer than 700,000 clones listed, roughly 96% were seen once. Sequencing was performed on naive CD8+ T cells sorted from blood. These receptors came from a woman in her 30s in good health. Both conserved end residues are part of each CDR3. D genes are given only for firm matches. Some rows mark clone size as missing; the rest say once, few, many or name a class of expanded clone.

cdr3_nt: TGTGCCAGCAGTTACTATAGCGGGAGTGACTACAATGAGCAGTTCTTC
cdr3_aa: CASSYYSGSDYNEQFF
j_call: TRBJ2-1
v_call: TRBV6-5
clone_size: .
d_call: TRBD2

cdr3_nt: TGTGCCCCCATAATGGGCTACGAGCAGTACTTC
cdr3_aa: CAPIMGYEQYF
j_call: TRBJ2-7
v_call: TRBV27
clone_size: .
d_call: .

cdr3_nt: TGTGCCAGCATTCGGATGAGAACCGGGGAGCTGTTTTTT
cdr3_aa: CASIRMRTGELFF
j_call: TRBJ2-2
v_call: TRBV28
clone_size: .
d_call: .

cdr3_nt: TGTGCCAGCAGCTTCGACGCCCTTCACCCCATATATTTT
cdr3_aa: CASSFDALHPIYF
j_call: TRBJ1-3
v_call: TRBV11-2
clone_size: .
d_call: .

cdr3_nt: TGTGCCAGCAGCCATAGCGGGAGATACACCGGGGAGCTGTTTTTT
cdr3_aa: CASSHSGRYTGELFF
j_call: TRBJ2-2
v_call: TRBV6-5
clone_size: .
d_call: TRBD2

cdr3_nt: TGTGCCAGCAGTTTTCACTTAGGGACAGATAATGAAAAACTGTTTTTT
cdr3_aa: CASSFHLGTDNEKLFF
j_call: TRBJ1-4
v_call: TRBV27
clone_size: .
d_call: TRBD1

cdr3_nt: TGTGCCAGCAGTTTTCGCCACTCCTACAATGAGCAGTTCTTC
cdr3_aa: CASSFRHSYNEQFF
j_call: TRBJ2-1
v_call: TRBV28
clone_size: .
d_call: .

cdr3_nt: TGTGCCAGCAGTGAAGGGGTCGGGAGGGCTGGTGAGCAGTACTTC
cdr3_aa: CASSEGVGRAGEQYF
j_call: TRBJ2-7
v_call: TRBV2
clone_size: .
d_call: TRBD2

cdr3_nt: TGTGCCTGGAGCGGAATAGGGACTTACTCGGTGAACACTGAAGCTTTCTTT
cdr3_aa: CAWSGIGTYSVNTEAFF
j_call: TRBJ1-1
v_call: TRBV30
clone_size: .
d_call: .

cdr3_nt: TGTGCCAGCAGTAATGGGGGCCCAAATCAGCCCCAGCATTTT
cdr3_aa: CASSNGGPNQPQHF
j_call: TRBJ1-5
v_call: TRBV27
clone_size: .
d_call: .

cdr3_nt: TGTGCCAGCAGCGTAGGACAGGTAGAATCCTACGAGCAGTACTTC
cdr3_aa: CASSVGQVESYEQYF
j_call: TRBJ2-7
v_call: TRBV9
clone_size: .
d_call: .

cdr3_nt: TGTGCCAGCAGTACCTTTGTTCCCGGGGAGCTGTTTTTT
cdr3_aa: CASSTFVPGELFF
j_call: TRBJ2-2
v_call: TRBV27
clone_size: .
d_call: .

cdr3_nt: TGTGCCAGCAGTGATTCGGGACTAGCGAGAGACAATGAGCAGTTCTTC
cdr3_aa: CASSDSGLARDNEQFF
j_call: TRBJ2-1
v_call: TRBV6-4
clone_size: .
d_call: TRBD2

cdr3_nt: TGTGCCAGCAATCCGACTAGCGCTTACAATGAGCAGTTCTTC
cdr3_aa: CASNPTSAYNEQFF
j_call: TRBJ2-1
v_call: TRBV28
clone_size: .
d_call: TRBD2

cdr3_nt: TGTGCCAGTAGCGGGACTAGCGGGGCTTACGAGCAGTACTTC
cdr3_aa: CASSGTSGAYEQYF
j_call: TRBJ2-7
v_call: TRBV19
clone_size: .
d_call: TRBD2

cdr3_nt: TGTGCCAGCAGTGAGGGACTAGCGGAACCCTACGATACGCAGTATTTT
cdr3_aa: CASSEGLAEPYDTQYF
j_call: TRBJ2-3
v_call: TRBV28
clone_size: .
d_call: TRBD2

cdr3_nt: TGTGCCAGCAGTTACCGCGGGTGGAGCTCCTACAATGAGCAGTTCTTC
cdr3_aa: CASSYRGWSSYNEQFF
j_call: TRBJ2-1
v_call: TRBV7-9
clone_size: .
d_call: .

cdr3_nt: TGTGCCAGTAGTATAATGGAACTAGCAGTTACGCAGTATTTT
cdr3_aa: CASSIMELAVTQYF
j_call: TRBJ2-3
v_call: TRBV19
clone_size: .
d_call: .

cdr3_nt: TGTGCCACCTACCCTAGCGAGGGTTACAATGAGCAGTTCTTC
cdr3_aa: CATYPSEGYNEQFF
j_call: TRBJ2-1
v_call: TRBV15
clone_size: .
d_call: .

cdr3_nt: TGTGCCAGCATTAACCCCGGGACAGGGCACCAGCCCCAGCATTTT
cdr3_aa: CASINPGTGHQPQHF
j_call: TRBJ1-5
v_call: TRBV28
clone_size: .
d_call: TRBD1

cdr3_nt: TGTGCCAGCAGCATAACTAGCGCCGGGGAGCTGTTTTTT
cdr3_aa: CASSITSAGELFF
j_call: TRBJ2-2
v_call: TRBV9
clone_size: .
d_call: TRBD2

cdr3_nt: TGTGCCACCAGCAGAAAGAACGCGCGGACTAGCGGAAACAATGAGCAGTTCTTC
cdr3_aa: CATSRKNARTSGNNEQFF
j_call: TRBJ2-1
v_call: TRBV15
clone_size: .
d_call: TRBD2

cdr3_nt: TGTGCCAGCTCACCACCGGGGGGACCGGGTTATGAGCAGTTCTTC
cdr3_aa: CASSPPGGPGYEQFF
j_call: TRBJ2-1
v_call: TRBV18
clone_size: once
d_call: .

cdr3_nt: TGTGCCAGCAGCCACCCGACTAGTGAGCAGTTCTTC
cdr3_aa: CASSHPTSEQFF
j_call: TRBJ2-1
v_call: TRBV4-2
clone_size: .
d_call: .

cdr3_nt: TGTGCCAGCAGCGTTGGCGGGGGGGAGAGCTCCTACGAGCAGTACTTC
cdr3_aa: CASSVGGGESSYEQYF
j_call: TRBJ2-7
v_call: TRBV9
clone_size: .
d_call: TRBD2

cdr3_nt: TGTGCCAGCAGTTTCACAGGGATCCACGAGCAGTACTTC
cdr3_aa: CASSFTGIHEQYF
j_call: TRBJ2-7
v_call: TRBV27
clone_size: once
d_call: .

cdr3_nt: TGTGCCAGCAGTTTTCCGCAGGGAGGGGATCAGCCCCAGCATTTT
cdr3_aa: CASSFPQGGDQPQHF
j_call: TRBJ1-5
v_call: TRBV28
clone_size: .
d_call: .

cdr3_nt: TGTGCCAGCGGGGGGGGCTACGAGCAGTACTTC
cdr3_aa: CASGGGYEQYF
j_call: TRBJ2-7
v_call: TRBV4-2
clone_size: .
d_call: TRBD2

cdr3_nt: TGTGCCAGCAGTGAAGTCGCAGGTAGCTCTGGAAACACCATATATTTT
cdr3_aa: CASSEVAGSSGNTIYF
j_call: TRBJ1-3
v_call: TRBV2
clone_size: .
d_call: .

cdr3_nt: TGCGCCAGCAGCTTGGCTACAGGGGCCTACGAGCAGTACTTC
cdr3_aa: CASSLATGAYEQYF
j_call: TRBJ2-7
v_call: TRBV5-1
clone_size: once
d_call: TRBD1

cdr3_nt: TGTGCCATCCAGACAGACCGGGACTACACATTGAGTTTGGGCACAGATACGCAGTATTTT
cdr3_aa: CAIQTDRDYTLSLGTDTQYF
j_call: TRBJ2-3
v_call: TRBV10-3
clone_size: .
d_call: TRBD2

cdr3_nt: TGTGCCAGCAGCTCAAACCGGGACGGTGTAGAGACCCAGTACTTC
cdr3_aa: CASSSNRDGVETQYF
j_call: TRBJ2-5
v_call: TRBV5-6
clone_size: .
d_call: .

cdr3_nt: TGTGCCAGCAGCCCCCGTGGGAAGCGGGACGAGGATGAGCAGTTCTTC
cdr3_aa: CASSPRGKRDEDEQFF
j_call: TRBJ2-1
v_call: TRBV11-2
clone_size: .
d_call: TRBD2

cdr3_nt: TGTGCCAGCAGCTTAGCCCAAGCGGACACGGGGACTGAAGCTTTCTTT
cdr3_aa: CASSLAQADTGTEAFF
j_call: TRBJ1-1
v_call: TRBV7-9
clone_size: .
d_call: .

cdr3_nt: TGTGCCAGCACTCAAACAGGGGGCAATCAGCCCCAGCATTTT
cdr3_aa: CASTQTGGNQPQHF
j_call: TRBJ1-5
v_call: TRBV27
clone_size: once
d_call: TRBD1